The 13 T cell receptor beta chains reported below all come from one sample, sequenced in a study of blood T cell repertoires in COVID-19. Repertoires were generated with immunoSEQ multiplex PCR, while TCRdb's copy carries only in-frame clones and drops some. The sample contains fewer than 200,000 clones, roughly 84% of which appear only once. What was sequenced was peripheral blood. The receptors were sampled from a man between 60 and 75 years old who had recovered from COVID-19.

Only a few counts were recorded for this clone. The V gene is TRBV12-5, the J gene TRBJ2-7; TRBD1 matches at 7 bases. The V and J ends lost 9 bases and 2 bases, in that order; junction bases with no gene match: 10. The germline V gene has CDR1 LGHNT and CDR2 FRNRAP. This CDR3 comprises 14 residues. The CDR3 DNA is TGTGCTAGCCTAGCATGGGACAGCCCCTACGAGCAGTACTTC. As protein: CASLAWDSPYEQYF.

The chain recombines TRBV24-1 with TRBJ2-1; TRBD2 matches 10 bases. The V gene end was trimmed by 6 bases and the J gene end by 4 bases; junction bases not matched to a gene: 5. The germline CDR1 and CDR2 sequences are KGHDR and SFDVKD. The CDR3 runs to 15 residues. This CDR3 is CATSFSGGQYNEQFF. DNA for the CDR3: TGTGCCACCAGTTTTAGCGGGGGGCAGTACAATGAGCAGTTCTTC.

CDR3 residues: CASSLARLASTDTQYF. The DNA of the CDR3 is TGCGCCAGCAGCCTCGCGAGACTAGCGAGCACAGATACGCAGTATTTT. The chain recombines TRBV5-1 with TRBJ2-3, with 8 bases matching TRBD2. CDR1 and CDR2 (germline): SGHRS, YFSETQ. The length of the CDR3 is 16 residues. Germline trimming cut 4 bases from V and 0 bases from J; bases unmatched to any gene: 7.

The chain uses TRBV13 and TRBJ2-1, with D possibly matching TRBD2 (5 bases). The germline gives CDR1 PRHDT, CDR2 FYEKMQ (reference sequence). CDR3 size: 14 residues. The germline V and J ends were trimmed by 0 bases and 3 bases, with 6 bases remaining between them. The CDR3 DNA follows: TGTGCCAGCAGCTTAGGGGGGAGCTACAATGAGCAGTTCTTC. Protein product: CASSLGGSYNEQFF.

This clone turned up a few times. The CDR3 sequence: CASSVGPTVRQGAIGYTF. The CDR3 nucleotides read TGTGCCAGCAGCGTAGGTCCTACCGTGAGACAGGGGGCGATTGGCTACACCTTC. V and J are TRBV9 and TRBJ1-2; 10 bases line up with TRBD1. Trimming cost V 0 bases and J 7 bases; bases outside gene matches: 15. The CDR3 contains 18 residues. CDR1 SGDLS and CDR2 YYNGEE come from the germline V gene.

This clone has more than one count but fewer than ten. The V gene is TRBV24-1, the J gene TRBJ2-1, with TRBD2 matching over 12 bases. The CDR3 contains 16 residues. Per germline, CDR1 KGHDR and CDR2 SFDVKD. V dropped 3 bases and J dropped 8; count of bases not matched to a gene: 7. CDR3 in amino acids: CATSDPWTSGAYEQFF. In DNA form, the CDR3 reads TGTGCCACCAGTGATCCATGGACTAGCGGGGCCTATGAGCAGTTCTTC.

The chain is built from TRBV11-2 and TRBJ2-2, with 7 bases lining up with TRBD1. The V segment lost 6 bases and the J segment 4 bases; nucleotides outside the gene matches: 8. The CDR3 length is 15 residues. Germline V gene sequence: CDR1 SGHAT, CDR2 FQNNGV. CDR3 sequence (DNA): TGTGCCAGCAGTTCCACGAGGGGGCGCACCGGGGAGCTGTTTTTT. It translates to CASSSTRGRTGELFF.

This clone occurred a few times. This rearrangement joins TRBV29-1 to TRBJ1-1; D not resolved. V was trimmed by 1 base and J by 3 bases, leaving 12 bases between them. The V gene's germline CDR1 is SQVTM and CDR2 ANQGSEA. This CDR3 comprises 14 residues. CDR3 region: CSVEGSLGDTEAFF. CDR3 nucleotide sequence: TGCAGCGTTGAAGGCTCCCTCGGGGACACTGAAGCTTTCTTT.

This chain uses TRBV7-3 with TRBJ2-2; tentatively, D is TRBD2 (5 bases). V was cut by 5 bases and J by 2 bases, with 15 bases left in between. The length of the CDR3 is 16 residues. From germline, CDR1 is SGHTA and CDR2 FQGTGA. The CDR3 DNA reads TGTGCCAGCAGCCCCCACCGGGCGGGTAACACCGGGGAGCTGTTTTTT. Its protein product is CASSPHRAGNTGELFF.

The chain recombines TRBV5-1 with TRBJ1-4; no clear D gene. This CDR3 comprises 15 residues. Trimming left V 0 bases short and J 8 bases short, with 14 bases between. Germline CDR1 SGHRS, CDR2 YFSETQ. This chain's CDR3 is CASSLGGIREEKLFF. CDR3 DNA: TGCGCCAGCAGCTTGGGTGGGATCCGGGAGGAAAAACTGTTTTTT.

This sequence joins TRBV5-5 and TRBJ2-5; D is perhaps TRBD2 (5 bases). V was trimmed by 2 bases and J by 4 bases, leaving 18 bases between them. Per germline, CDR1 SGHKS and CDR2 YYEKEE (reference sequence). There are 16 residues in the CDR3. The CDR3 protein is CASSFAGLGIGETQYF. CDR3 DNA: TGTGCCAGCAGCTTTGCAGGACTTGGGATCGGAGAGACCCAGTACTTC.

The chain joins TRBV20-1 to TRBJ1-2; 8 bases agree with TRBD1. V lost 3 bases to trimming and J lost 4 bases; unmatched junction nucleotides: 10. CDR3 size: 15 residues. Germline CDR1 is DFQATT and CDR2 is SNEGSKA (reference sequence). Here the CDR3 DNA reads TGCAGTGCTAGTAGTTCCAGGGGGCAAGGCTATGGCTACACCTTC. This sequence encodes CSASSSRGQGYGYTF.

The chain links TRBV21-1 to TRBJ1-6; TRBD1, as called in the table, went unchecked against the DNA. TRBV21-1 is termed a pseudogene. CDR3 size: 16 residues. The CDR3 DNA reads TGTGCCAGCATAGCCGGGACAGGGGATTATAATTCACCCCTCCACTTT. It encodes CASIAGTGDYNSPLHF.